This TCR beta chain was observed in a study of CD8+ T cells in alopecia areata. Study-level information: The protocol delivered tofacitinib for 6 to 18 months, then withdrew it for 6 months. Study-wide results and caveats: When scalp samples are sequenced, resident alphabeta T cells of normal skin are also captured. Association of baseline CD8+ expansion with response is uncertain owing to one nonresponder.

Treatment described: oral pan-JAK inhibitor, 5-10 mg twice daily. It was cDNA, reverse transcribed from extracted RNA, that served as the sequencing template. Clones were read by immunoSEQ multiplex PCR, and TCRdb kept only the in-frame ones, dropping some. Of some 190,000 clones listed, around 51% were seen once; the top ten hold roughly a tenth. The sample holds a few counts of this clone. Its target is unknown. Germline V gene data show CDR1 as SQVTM and CDR2 as ANQGSEA. The CDR3 consists of 13 residues. Trimming took off 1 base at V and 2 bases at J, with 9 bases between the two ends. The chain combines TRBV29-1 with TRBJ2-7; a weak D match, TRBD2 (5 bases). The source was CD8+ T cells sorted from blood, collected around week 54, from a patient treated with tofacitinib. This TCR came from a human donor with alopecia areata. The CDR3: CSVEGGRPYEQYF. CDR3 DNA: TGCAGCGTTGAAGGCGGGCGGCCCTACGAGCAGTACTTC.